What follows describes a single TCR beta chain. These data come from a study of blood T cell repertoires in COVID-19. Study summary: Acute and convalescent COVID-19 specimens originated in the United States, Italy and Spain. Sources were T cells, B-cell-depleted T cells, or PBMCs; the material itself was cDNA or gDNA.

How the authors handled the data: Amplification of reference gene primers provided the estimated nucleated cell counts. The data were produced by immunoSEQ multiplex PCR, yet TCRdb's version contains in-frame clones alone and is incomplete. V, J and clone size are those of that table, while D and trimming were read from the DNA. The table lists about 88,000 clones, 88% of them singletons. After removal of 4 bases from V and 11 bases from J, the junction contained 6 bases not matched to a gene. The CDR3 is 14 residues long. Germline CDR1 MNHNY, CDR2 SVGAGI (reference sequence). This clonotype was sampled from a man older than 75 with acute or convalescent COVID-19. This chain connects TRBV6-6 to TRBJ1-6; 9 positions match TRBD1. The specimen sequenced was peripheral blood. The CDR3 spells CASSSGQGNTPLHF. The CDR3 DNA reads TGTGCCAGCAGTTCAGGACAGGGGAACACACCCCTCCACTTT.